The 28 T cell receptor beta chains in this list originate from one sample, sequenced in a study of cytomegalovirus exposure and HLA in healthy donors (dated by TCRdb to the late 2010s). Library preparation employed the immunoSEQ multiplex PCR assay. TCRdb retrieved this table from immuneACCESS and kept in-frame rearrangements only. Not all clones are present; in checked studies, unresolved V genes account for under half, and no reason is known for the remainder. The sample data list about 150,000 clones, and over 90% of these were observed just once. Over 1.5% of the sample goes to the ten largest clones. Input material: PBMCs. The source is a man between 18 and 29 years old in good health and CMV-seropositive.

V and J are TRBV27 and TRBJ2-1; unclear D gene. CDR3 length: 14 residues. Germline CDR1 MNHEY, CDR2 SMNVEV (reference sequence). V lost 3 bases, J lost 3 bases, and 9 bases lay in between. CDR3 sequence (DNA): TGTGCCAGCAGTTTGGGCAGATACTACAATGAGCAGTTCTTC. It is translated as CASSLGRYYNEQFF.

The chain combines TRBV5-6 with TRBJ2-6, with D possibly matching TRBD1 (6 bases). The CDR3 has 16 residues. V was clipped by 4 bases and J by 0 bases, with 11 bases between them. CDR1 is SGHDT and CDR2 is YYEEEE in the germline V gene. The CDR3 region is CASSVHRASGANVLTF. CDR3 nucleotide sequence: TGTGCCAGCAGCGTTCACAGGGCCTCTGGGGCCAACGTCCTGACTTTC. The variable domain in full, completed from reference TRBV5-6 and TRBJ2-6, reads DAGVTQSPTHLIKTRGQQVTLRCSPKSGHDTVSWYQQALGQGPQFIFQYYEEEERQRGNFPDRFSGHQFPNYSSELNVNALLLGDSALYLCASSVHRASGANVLTFGAGSRLTVL.

The rearrangement links TRBV19 to TRBJ1-2; a weak D match, TRBD1 (5 bases). The CDR3 extends over 13 amino acids. Trimming took 5 bases from V and 8 from J, leaving 15 bases between them. The germline V gene encodes CDR1 LNHDA and CDR2 SQIVND (reference sequence). CDR3 sequence (DNA): TGTGCCAGTAGTCGGTCGGGGGTAGAGGGCTACACCTTC. This gives the protein CASSRSGVEGYTF.

The chain couples TRBV19 to TRBJ2-7; D is possibly TRBD1 (5 bases). Trimming stripped 4 bases from V and 3 bases from J, with 10 bases between. CDR3 size: 13 residues. Germline-derived CDR1 and CDR2 are LNHDA and SQIVND (reference sequence). CDR3 loop: CASSSDRRYEQYF. The CDR3 DNA reads as TGTGCCAGTAGTAGCGACAGACGCTACGAGCAGTACTTC.

The chain recombines TRBV2 with TRBJ1-1; no reliable D call. This CDR3 is built from 11 residues. Trimming removed 6 bases at V and 5 bases at J, with 7 bases between. CDR1 and CDR2 (germline): SNHLY, FYNNEI. This chain's CDR3 is CASSGGTEAFF. Written as DNA, the CDR3 is TGTGCCAGCAGCGGAGGAACTGAAGCTTTCTTT.

This clone is a singleton in its sample. The chain recombines TRBV5-1 with TRBJ1-1; TRBD1 is a possible D gene (5 bases). Germline V lookup: CDR1 SGHRS, CDR2 YFSETQ. CDR3 length: 16 amino acids. V shed 0 bases and J shed 1 base, with 13 bases lying between them. In DNA form, the CDR3 reads TGCGCCAGCAGCTTGGTCCCCACCGACAGGAACACTGAAGCTTTCTTT. Residues: CASSLVPTDRNTEAFF.

This chain uses TRBV7-9 with TRBJ2-1; 8 bases match TRBD1. The germline V gene has CDR1 SEHNR and CDR2 FQNEAQ (reference sequence). This CDR3 is built from 16 residues. The trim removed 2 bases at V and 6 bases at J, leaving 9 bases unmatched. The CDR3, as DNA: TGTGCCAGCAGCTTACAAGGGACAGGCCCGACCAATGAGCAGTTCTTC. The encoded protein is CASSLQGTGPTNEQFF.

This chain joins TRBV27 and TRBJ1-5, with 9 positions matching TRBD1. Germline trimming cut 5 bases from V and 6 bases from J; bases unmatched to any gene: 8. Germline V gives CDR1 MNHEY, CDR2 SMNVEV (reference sequence). The CDR3 extends over 15 amino acids. CDR3 bases: TGTGCCAGCAGTGTCGGACAGGGGCTCGGTCAGCCCCAGCATTTT. As protein: CASSVGQGLGQPQHF.

V and J are TRBV29-1 and TRBJ1-2; 7 nucleotides line up with TRBD1. This CDR3 has 14 residues. V was pared by 5 bases and J by 6 bases, with 12 bases of the junction left unmatched. Germline lookup yields CDR1 SQVTM and CDR2 ANQGSEA. In DNA, the CDR3 is TGCAGCGTTACGTCGGGACAGAGGGTGGATGGCTACACCTTC. Protein product: CSVTSGQRVDGYTF.

The chain joins TRBV7-6 to TRBJ1-3; no clear D gene. There are 15 residues in the CDR3. Trimming stripped 4 bases from V and 2 bases from J, with 12 bases between. In germline, CDR1 is SGHVS, CDR2 FNYEAQ. The CDR3 DNA follows: TGTGCCAGCAGCTCCCTTGCGAGGGCTGGAAACACCATATATTTT. This sequence encodes CASSSLARAGNTIYF.

The chain links TRBV6-4 to TRBJ1-1; the match to TRBD1 covers 9 bases. V gave up 2 bases and J gave up 12 bases; unmatched junction bases: 7. Germline values: CDR1 MRHNA, CDR2 SNTAGT. The CDR3 has 13 amino acids. This CDR3 is CASSDVQGARTFF. DNA of the CDR3: TGTGCCAGCAGTGACGTACAGGGGGCGAGAACTTTCTTT.

The CDR3 bases are TGTGCCAGCAGCTTGGGGGGACTAAGCGGGGTCGGGAATGAGCAGTTCTTC. Its translation: CASSLGGLSGVGNEQFF. This rearrangement joins TRBV5-4 to TRBJ2-1; 7 bases agree with TRBD2. Trimming took 0 bases from V and 7 from J; bases not matched to a gene: 13. CDR3 length: 17 amino acids. In germline, CDR1 is SGHNT, CDR2 YYREEE (reference sequence).

With regard to this clone: Sequence at one end of the junction differs from germline and may be a read error. The same CDR3 also results from other DNA sequences found in this sample. The chain recombines TRBV5-1 with TRBJ2-5; TRBD2 agrees at 7 bases. The CDR3 has 14 amino acids. Looked up from germline, CDR1 is SGHRS and CDR2 is YFSETQ. Here the CDR3 DNA reads TGCGCCAGCAGCTTGACGGGAGGACACGAGACCCAATACTTC. Protein: CASSLTGGHETQYF.

The J gene is TRBJ2-7, the V gene TRBV2; D remains unclear. Germline V gene data show CDR1 as SNHLY and CDR2 as FYNNEI. The CDR3 is 12 amino acids. Trimming took 8 bases from V and 3 from J, leaving 11 bases between them. For the CDR3, the DNA is TGTGCCAGCGGCTCTGGGCTCTACGAGCAGTACTTC. Residues: CASGSGLYEQYF.

The V gene is TRBV7-3, the J gene TRBJ2-3; 10 positions match TRBD2. Germline V gene lookup returns CDR1 SGHTA and CDR2 FQGTGA. This CDR3 contains 15 residues. The V and J ends lost 5 bases and 5 bases, in that order; junction bases with no gene match: 7. The CDR3 here is CASSPLAGGRDTQYF. The DNA for the CDR3 is TGTGCCAGCAGCCCCTTAGCGGGAGGAAGAGATACGCAGTATTTT.

The V and J genes are TRBV4-1 and TRBJ2-1; tentative D call: TRBD2 (6 bases). Trimming removed 0 bases at V and 5 bases at J, with 17 bases between. The CDR3 runs 17 residues. The germline CDR1 and CDR2 sequences are MGHRA and YSYEKL. Here the CDR3 reads CASSQDFGTLGNNEQFF. CDR3 DNA sequence: TGCGCCAGCAGCCAAGATTTCGGGACTCTGGGGAACAATGAGCAGTTCTTC.

The J gene is TRBJ2-6, the V gene TRBV27; 11 nucleotides line up with TRBD2. Germline V gene sequence: CDR1 MNHEY, CDR2 SMNVEV (reference sequence). V dropped 5 bases and J dropped 0; count of bases not matched to a gene: 9. This CDR3 region has 19 residues. CDR3: CASSQLAGVLSSGANVLTF. The CDR3 DNA sequence: TGTGCCAGCAGTCAACTAGCGGGGGTCCTCAGCTCTGGGGCCAACGTCCTGACTTTC. The full variable domain, in which reference TRBV27 and TRBJ2-6 provide the parts outside the CDR3, is EAQVTQNPRYLITVTGKKLTVTCSQNMNHEYMSWYRQDPGLGLRQIYYSMNVEVTDKGDVPEGYKVSRKEKRNFPLILESPSPNQTSLYFCASSQLAGVLSSGANVLTFGAGSRLTVL.

The chain combines TRBV4-1 with TRBJ2-7; possible D gene TRBD2, 6 bases. Per the germline V gene, CDR1 is MGHRA and CDR2 is YSYEKL. Trimming took 1 base from V and 3 from J, leaving 13 bases between them. This CDR3 is 15 amino acids long. DNA for the CDR3: TGCGCCAGCAGCCAAGTCACGGGAGAGAACTACGAGCAGTACTTC. Its translation: CASSQVTGENYEQYF.

This chain uses TRBV28 with TRBJ1-1, with 9 bases aligning to TRBD1. The CDR3 extends over 16 amino acids. The V and J ends lost 4 bases and 4 bases, in that order; junction bases with no gene match: 10. Per germline, CDR1 MDHEN and CDR2 SYDVKM. Written as DNA, the CDR3 is TGTGCCAGCAGTTACTTCACAGGGGGCGGGGCCACTGAAGCTTTCTTT. This codes for CASSYFTGGGATEAFF.

In this sample, this clone turned up once. This sequence joins TRBV18 and TRBJ2-2; 8 bases fit TRBD2. The CDR3 sequence is 15 residues long. Germline V CDR1 and CDR2: KGHSH, LQKENI. V dropped 5 bases and J dropped 6; count of bases not matched to a gene: 8. The DNA of the CDR3 is TGTGCCAGCTCAACGGGACTAGTTGATGCCGGGGAGCTGTTTTTT. Translation: CASSTGLVDAGELFF.

The chain uses TRBV2 and TRBJ2-2; the D is unclear. CDR3 length: 13 residues. Trimming stripped 5 bases from V and 5 bases from J, with 9 bases between. CDR1 is SNHLY and CDR2 is FYNNEI in the germline V gene. CDR3: CASSKELTGELFF. In DNA form, the CDR3 reads TGTGCCAGCAGTAAGGAGTTGACCGGGGAGCTGTTTTTT.

The chain uses TRBV6-1 and TRBJ2-7, with D unresolved. The CDR3 loop spans 11 amino acids. From germline, CDR1 is MNHNS and CDR2 SASEGT. The V gene lost 5 bases and the J gene lost 3 bases, with 5 bases spanning the gap. CDR3 sequence: CASSLYYEQYF. The DNA for the CDR3 is TGTGCCAGCAGTTTATACTACGAGCAGTACTTC.

The chain joins TRBV5-4 to TRBJ1-3; D is perhaps TRBD1 (6 bases). Trimming took 4 bases from V and 0 from J, leaving 14 bases between them. The CDR3 is made up of 16 amino acids. The V gene's germline CDR1 is SGHNT and CDR2 YYREEE (reference sequence). The CDR3 loop reads CASSQKRGNSGNTIYF. The CDR3 DNA reads TGTGCCAGCAGCCAGAAGAGGGGGAACTCTGGAAACACCATATATTTT.

The V and J genes are TRBV2 and TRBJ1-5; no clear D. V was clipped by 3 bases and J by 2 bases, with 8 bases between them. The CDR3 is 14 residues long. Germline CDR1 and CDR2: SNHLY and FYNNEI. CDR3 protein: CASSEWAGNQPQHF. The CDR3 DNA reads as TGTGCCAGCAGTGAGTGGGCAGGCAATCAGCCCCAGCATTTT.

This clone was counted once. The genes are TRBV2 and TRBJ2-1, with 11 nucleotides matching TRBD2. Germline V gives CDR1 SNHLY, CDR2 FYNNEI. V shed 8 bases, J shed 7 bases, and the junction held 10 bases outside the gene matches. The CDR3 spans 15 residues. The CDR3 nucleotides read TGTGCCAGCGGCAACCCCGGGACTAGCGGAAATGAGCAGTTCTTC. Protein: CASGNPGTSGNEQFF. The full variable domain, its missing parts supplied by reference TRBV2 and TRBJ2-1, is EPEVTQTPSHQVTQMGQEVILRCVPISNHLYFYWYRQILGQKVEFLVSFYNNEISEKSEIFDDQFSVERPDGSNFTLKIRSTKLEDSAMYFCASGNPGTSGNEQFFGPGTRLTVL.

Only a few counts were recorded for this clone. The V gene is TRBV28, the J gene TRBJ2-5; TRBD1 aligns across 8 bases. From germline, CDR1 is MDHEN and CDR2 SYDVKM. This CDR3 comprises 15 residues. V trimming: 6 bases; J trimming: 5 bases; junction bases outside the gene matches: 11. Here the CDR3 reads CASRSRGQGSETQYF. For the CDR3, the DNA is TGTGCCAGCAGGTCGAGAGGACAGGGCTCCGAGACCCAGTACTTC. Full variable domain (missing parts from reference TRBV28 and TRBJ2-5): DVKVTQSSRYLVKRTGEKVFLECVQDMDHENMFWYRQDPGLGLRLIYFSYDVKMKEKGDIPEGYSVSREKKERFSLILESASTNQTSMYLCASRSRGQGSETQYFGPGTRLLVL.

A single count supports this clone. This sequence joins TRBV27 and TRBJ2-1; 10 bases are shared with TRBD2. The ends lost 2 bases at V and 3 bases at J; junction bases unmatched: 10. The CDR3 contains 18 residues. Germline CDR1 is MNHEY and CDR2 is SMNVEV (reference sequence). CDR3 residues: CASSLRASGRPYYNEQFF. The DNA for the CDR3 is TGTGCCAGCAGTTTAAGGGCTAGCGGGAGACCCTACTACAATGAGCAGTTCTTC.

The rearrangement links TRBV7-2 to TRBJ2-7; 10 bases map to TRBD2. The CDR3 runs to 15 residues. Germline V gene data show CDR1 as SGHTA and CDR2 as FQGNSA. The J segment lost 2 bases and the V segment lost 2 bases, leaving 3 bases of the junction unmatched. CDR3 loop: CASSLPAGGTYEQYF. CDR3 in DNA: TGTGCCAGCAGCTTACCAGCGGGAGGGACCTACGAGCAGTACTTC.